This T cell receptor beta chain was observed in a study of T cells in Graves' hyperthyroidism and ophthalmopathy. Study summary: Before any treatment, at initial diagnosis, peripheral blood was collected.

The V gene's germline CDR1 is SNHLY and CDR2 FYNNEI. This CDR3 contains 15 residues. V was pared by 4 bases and J by 1 base, with 14 bases between. Study-level findings and limits: Prediction of ophthalmopathy progression came a median roughly 6.7 months pre-onset.

TCR beta CDR3 regions were amplified from RNA. With the HTBI primer set, the TCR CDR3 went through a first round of RT-PCR. TCRdb itself ran the multiplex PCR reads through MiXCR, one entry per CDR3 protein. The sample carries fewer than 700,000 distinct CDR3 sequences, more than 15% recorded once. Many counts were recorded for this clonotype. Its antigen is still unknown. The sample taken for sequencing was blood. The source is a woman aged 18-35 years with Graves' ophthalmopathy. The chain joins TRBV2 to TRBJ2-7, with no clear D. The CDR3 sequence: CASSVSGTLSYEQYF. In DNA, the CDR3 is TGTGCCAGCAGTGTATCCGGTACCTTATCCTACGAGCAGTACTTC.